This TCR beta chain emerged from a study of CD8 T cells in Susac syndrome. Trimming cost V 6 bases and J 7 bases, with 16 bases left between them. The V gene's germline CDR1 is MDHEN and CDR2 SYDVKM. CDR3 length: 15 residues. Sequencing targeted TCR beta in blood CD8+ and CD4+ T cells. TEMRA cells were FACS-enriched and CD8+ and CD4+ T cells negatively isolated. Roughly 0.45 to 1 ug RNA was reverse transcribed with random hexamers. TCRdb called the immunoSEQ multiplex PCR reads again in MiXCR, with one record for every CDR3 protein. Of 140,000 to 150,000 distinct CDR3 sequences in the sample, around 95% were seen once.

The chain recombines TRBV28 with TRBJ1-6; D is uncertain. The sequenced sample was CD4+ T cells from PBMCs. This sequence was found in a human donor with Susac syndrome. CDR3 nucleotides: TGTGCCAGCAGGGACGAGTCGAGGAGGAATTCACCCCTCCACTTT. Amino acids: CASRDESRRNSPLHF.